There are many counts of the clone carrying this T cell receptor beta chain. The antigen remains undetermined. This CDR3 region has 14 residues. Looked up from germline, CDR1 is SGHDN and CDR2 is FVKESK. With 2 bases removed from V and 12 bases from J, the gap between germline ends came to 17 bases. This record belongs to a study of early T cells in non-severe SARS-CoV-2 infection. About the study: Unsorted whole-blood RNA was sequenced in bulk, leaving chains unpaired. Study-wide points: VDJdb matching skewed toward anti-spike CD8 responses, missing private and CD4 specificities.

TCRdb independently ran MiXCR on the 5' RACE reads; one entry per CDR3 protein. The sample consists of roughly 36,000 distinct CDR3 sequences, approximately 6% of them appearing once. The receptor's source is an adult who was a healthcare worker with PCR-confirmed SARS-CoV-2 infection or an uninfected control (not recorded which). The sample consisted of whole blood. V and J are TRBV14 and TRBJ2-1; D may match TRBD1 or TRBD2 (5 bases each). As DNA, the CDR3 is TGTGCCAGCAGCCAACCCAAGTCGAGGGGTCGGCAGTTCTTC. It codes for CASSQPKSRGRQFF.